The clone carrying this T cell receptor (beta chain) was observed a few times. Its antigen remains unknown. This sample stems from a study of T cells in Graves' hyperthyroidism and ophthalmopathy. Study-wide background: Peripheral blood was collected at initial diagnosis, before any treatment.

Amplification targeted TCR beta CDR3 regions from RNA transcripts. The HTBI primer set drove a first-round RT-PCR of the TCR CDR3. Using its own MiXCR run on the multiplex PCR reads, TCRdb lists one record per CDR3 protein. This sample has fewer than 350,000 distinct CDR3 sequences, with roughly 18% found just once. Broader study findings: Separating ophthalmopathy from stable hyperthyroidism was achieved by a 13 V-J model. Most clonotypes expanded in thyroid above 0.001 were likewise present in blood.

The V and J ends lost 0 bases and 1 base respectively, with 13 bases between them. CDR3 length: 16 residues. The germline gives CDR1 SGHRS, CDR2 YFSETQ. This sequence joins TRBV5-1 and TRBJ1-1; no clear D gene. Sequenced material: blood. The sequence was obtained from a man aged 50 or older with Graves' ophthalmopathy. The CDR3: CASSLGTAPTNTEAFF. The CDR3 nucleotides are TGCGCCAGCAGCTTGGGTACAGCTCCTACGAACACTGAAGCTTTCTTT.